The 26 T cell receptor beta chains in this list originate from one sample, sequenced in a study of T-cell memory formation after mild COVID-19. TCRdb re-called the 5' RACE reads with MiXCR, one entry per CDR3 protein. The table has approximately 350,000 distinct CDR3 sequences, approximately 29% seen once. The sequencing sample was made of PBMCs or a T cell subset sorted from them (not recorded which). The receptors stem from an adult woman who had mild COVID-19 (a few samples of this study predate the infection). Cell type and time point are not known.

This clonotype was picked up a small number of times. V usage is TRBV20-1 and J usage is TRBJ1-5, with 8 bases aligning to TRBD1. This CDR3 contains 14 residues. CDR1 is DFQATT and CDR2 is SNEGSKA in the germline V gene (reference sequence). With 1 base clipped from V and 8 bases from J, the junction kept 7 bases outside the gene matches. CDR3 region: CSARGAGGAEPQHF. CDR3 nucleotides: TGCAGTGCTAGAGGTGCAGGGGGCGCGGAGCCCCAGCATTTT.

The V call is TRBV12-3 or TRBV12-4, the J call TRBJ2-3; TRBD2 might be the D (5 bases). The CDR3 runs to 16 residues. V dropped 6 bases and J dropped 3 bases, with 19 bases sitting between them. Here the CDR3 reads CASSPFRGYSTDTQYF. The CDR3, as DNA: TGTGCCAGCAGCCCGTTTCGGGGTTACTCGACAGATACGCAGTATTTT.

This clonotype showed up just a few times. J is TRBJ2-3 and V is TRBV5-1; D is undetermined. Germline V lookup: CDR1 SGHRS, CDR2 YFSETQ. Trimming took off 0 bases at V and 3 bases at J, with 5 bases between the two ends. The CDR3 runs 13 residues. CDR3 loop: CASSLATTDTQYF. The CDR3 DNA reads TGCGCCAGCAGCTTGGCCACTACAGATACGCAGTATTTT. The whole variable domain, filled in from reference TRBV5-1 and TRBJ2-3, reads KAGVTQTPRYLIKTRGQQVTLSCSPISGHRSVSWYQQTPGQGLQFLFEYFSETQRNKGNFPGRFSGRQFSNSRSEMNVSTLELGDSALYLCASSLATTDTQYFGPGTRLTVL.

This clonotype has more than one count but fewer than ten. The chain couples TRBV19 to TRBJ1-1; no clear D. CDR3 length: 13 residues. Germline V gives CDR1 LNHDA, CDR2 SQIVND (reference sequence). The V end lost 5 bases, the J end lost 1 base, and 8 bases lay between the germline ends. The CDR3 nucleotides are TGTGCCAGTAGTTTTACGAGGAACACTGAAGCTTTCTTT. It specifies CASSFTRNTEAFF.

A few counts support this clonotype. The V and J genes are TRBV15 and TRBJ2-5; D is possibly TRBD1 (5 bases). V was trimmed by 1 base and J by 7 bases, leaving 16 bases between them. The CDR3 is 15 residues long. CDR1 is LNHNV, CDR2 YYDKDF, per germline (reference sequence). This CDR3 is CATSRGGRQPGTQYF. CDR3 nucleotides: TGTGCCACCAGCAGAGGTGGAAGACAGCCAGGGACCCAGTACTTC.

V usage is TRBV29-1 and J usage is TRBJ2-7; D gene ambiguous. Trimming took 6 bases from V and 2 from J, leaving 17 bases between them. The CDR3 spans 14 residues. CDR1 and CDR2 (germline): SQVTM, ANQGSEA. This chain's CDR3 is CSVRGPRQPYEQYF. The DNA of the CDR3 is TGCAGCGTCCGCGGCCCCAGACAACCCTACGAGCAGTACTTC.

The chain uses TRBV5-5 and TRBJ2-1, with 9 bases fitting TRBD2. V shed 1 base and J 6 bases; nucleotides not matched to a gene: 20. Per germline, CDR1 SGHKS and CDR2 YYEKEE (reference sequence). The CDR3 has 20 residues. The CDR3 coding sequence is TGTGCCAGCAGCTTGATCGCGGGAGGGCCCTCCATTTTAATCAGCAATGAGCAGTTCTTC. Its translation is CASSLIAGGPSILISNEQFF. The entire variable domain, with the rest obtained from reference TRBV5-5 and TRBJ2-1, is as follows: DAGVTQSPTHLIKTRGQQVTLRCSPISGHKSVSWYQQVLGQGPQFIFQYYEKEERGRGNFPDRFSARQFPNYSSELNVNALLLGDSALYLCASSLIAGGPSILISNEQFFGPGTRLTVL.

The CDR3 nucleotides are TGTGCCAGCAGTTTAGAGGGCACGGCTAATGAAAAACTGTTTTTT. It codes for CASSLEGTANEKLFF. The chain employs TRBV12-3 or TRBV12-4 and TRBJ1-4; D gene uncertain. V lost 1 base and J 3 bases, leaving 9 bases between the germline ends. The CDR3 sequence is 15 residues long.

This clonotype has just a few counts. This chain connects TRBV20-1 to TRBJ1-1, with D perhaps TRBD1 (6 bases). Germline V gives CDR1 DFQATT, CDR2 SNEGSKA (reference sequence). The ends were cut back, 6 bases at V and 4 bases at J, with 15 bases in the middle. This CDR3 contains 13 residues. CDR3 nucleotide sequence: TGCAGTGCGGCAGGGGCGAGGGGCACTGAAGCTTTCTTT. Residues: CSAAGARGTEAFF.

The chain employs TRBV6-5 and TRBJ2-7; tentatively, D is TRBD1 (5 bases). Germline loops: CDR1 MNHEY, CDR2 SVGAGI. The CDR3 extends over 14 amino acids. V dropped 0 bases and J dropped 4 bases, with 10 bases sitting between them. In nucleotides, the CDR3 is TGTGCCAGCAGTTACTCAGGGCAGGGATACGAGCAGTACTTC. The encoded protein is CASSYSGQGYEQYF.

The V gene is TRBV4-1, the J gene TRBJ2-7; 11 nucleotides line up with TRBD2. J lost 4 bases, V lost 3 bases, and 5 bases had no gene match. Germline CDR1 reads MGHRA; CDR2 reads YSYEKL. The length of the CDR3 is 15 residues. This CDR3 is CASSHSTSGGYEQYF. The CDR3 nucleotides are TGCGCCAGCAGCCACAGCACTAGCGGGGGTTACGAGCAGTACTTC.

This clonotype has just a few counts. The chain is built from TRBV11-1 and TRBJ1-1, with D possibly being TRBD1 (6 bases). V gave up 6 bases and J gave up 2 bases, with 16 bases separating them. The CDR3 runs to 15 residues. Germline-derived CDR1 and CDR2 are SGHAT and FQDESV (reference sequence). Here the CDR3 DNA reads TGTGCCAGCAGACCAGACAGGAAGGGAAACACTGAAGCTTTCTTT. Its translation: CASRPDRKGNTEAFF.

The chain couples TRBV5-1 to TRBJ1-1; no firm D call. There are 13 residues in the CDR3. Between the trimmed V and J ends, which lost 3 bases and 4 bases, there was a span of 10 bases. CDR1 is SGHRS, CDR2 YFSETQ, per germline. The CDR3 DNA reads TGCGCCAGCAGCTCGTCAGAATTCACTGAAGCTTTCTTT. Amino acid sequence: CASSSSEFTEAFF.

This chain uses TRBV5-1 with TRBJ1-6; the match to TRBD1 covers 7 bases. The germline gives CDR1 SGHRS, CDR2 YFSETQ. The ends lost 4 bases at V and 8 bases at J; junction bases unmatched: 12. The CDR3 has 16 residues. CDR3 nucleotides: TGCGCCAGCAGCGCTGGGGACAGCGGAGGTTATTCACCCCTCCACTTT. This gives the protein CASSAGDSGGYSPLHF.

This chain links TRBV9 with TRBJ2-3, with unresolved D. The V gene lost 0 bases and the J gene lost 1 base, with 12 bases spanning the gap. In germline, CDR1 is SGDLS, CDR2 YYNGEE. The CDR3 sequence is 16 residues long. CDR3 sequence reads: CASSVGTSDGTDTQYF. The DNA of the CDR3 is TGTGCCAGCAGCGTAGGAACGAGCGATGGCACAGATACGCAGTATTTT. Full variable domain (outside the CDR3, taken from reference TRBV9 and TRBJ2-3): DSGVTQTPKHLITATGQRVTLRCSPRSGDLSVYWYQQSLDQGLQFLIQYYNGEERAKGNILERFSAQQFPDLHSELNLSSLELGDSALYFCASSVGTSDGTDTQYFGPGTRLTVL.

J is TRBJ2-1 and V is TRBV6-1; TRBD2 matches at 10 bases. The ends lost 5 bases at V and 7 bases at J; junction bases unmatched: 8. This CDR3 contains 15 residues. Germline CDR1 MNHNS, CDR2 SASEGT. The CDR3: CASSLAIAGGNEQFF. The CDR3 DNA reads TGTGCCAGCAGTCTAGCGATAGCGGGGGGTAATGAGCAGTTCTTC.

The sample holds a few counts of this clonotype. The CDR3 sequence is CASSGRSFSYTGELFF. CDR3 bases: TGTGCCAGCAGTGGAAGATCCTTTTCCTACACCGGGGAGCTGTTTTTT. This rearrangement joins TRBV7-9 to TRBJ2-2; unclear D gene. This CDR3 spans 16 amino acids. The V gene lost 6 bases and the J gene lost 3 bases, with 17 bases spanning the gap. Germline values: CDR1 SEHNR, CDR2 FQNEAQ (reference sequence).

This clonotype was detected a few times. Here the CDR3 DNA reads TGTGCCAGCTCCCGACAGGGGCTGTACAATGAGCAGTTCTTC. This translates into CASSRQGLYNEQFF. The V and J genes are TRBV2 and TRBJ2-1, with TRBD1 identical over 8 bases. CDR3 size: 14 residues. The J segment lost 4 bases and the V segment lost 8 bases, leaving 7 bases of the junction unmatched. Per germline, CDR1 SNHLY and CDR2 FYNNEI.

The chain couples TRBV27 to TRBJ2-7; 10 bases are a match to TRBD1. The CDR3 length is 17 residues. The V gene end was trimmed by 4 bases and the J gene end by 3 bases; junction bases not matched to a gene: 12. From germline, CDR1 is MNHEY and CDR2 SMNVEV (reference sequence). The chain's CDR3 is CASSSPTIRDRGYEQYF. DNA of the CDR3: TGTGCCAGCAGTTCCCCTACTATCCGGGACAGGGGCTACGAGCAGTACTTC.

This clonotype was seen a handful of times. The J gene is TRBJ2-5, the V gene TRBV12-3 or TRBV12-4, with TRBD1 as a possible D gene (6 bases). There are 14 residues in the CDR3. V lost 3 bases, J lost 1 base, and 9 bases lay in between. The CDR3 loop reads CASSLRQVQETQYF. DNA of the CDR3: TGTGCCAGCAGTTTGCGACAGGTCCAAGAGACCCAGTACTTC.

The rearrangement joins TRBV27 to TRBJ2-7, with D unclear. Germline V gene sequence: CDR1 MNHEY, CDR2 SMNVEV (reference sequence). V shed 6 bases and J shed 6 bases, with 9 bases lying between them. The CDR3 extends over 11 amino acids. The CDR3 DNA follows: TGTGCCAGCAGGGGGTTCTCCGAGCAGTACTTC. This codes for CASRGFSEQYF.

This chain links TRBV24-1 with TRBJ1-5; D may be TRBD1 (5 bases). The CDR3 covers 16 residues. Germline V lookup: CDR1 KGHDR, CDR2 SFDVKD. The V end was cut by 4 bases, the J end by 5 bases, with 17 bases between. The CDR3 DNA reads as TGTGCCACCAGTGAGAGAGGGAGGGGAAGGGATCAGCCCCAGCATTTT. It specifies CATSERGRGRDQPQHF.

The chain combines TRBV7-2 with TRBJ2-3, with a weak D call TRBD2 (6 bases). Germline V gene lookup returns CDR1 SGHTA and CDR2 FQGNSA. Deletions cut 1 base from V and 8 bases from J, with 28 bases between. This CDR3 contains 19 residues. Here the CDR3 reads CASSLGATSRSGRVGTQYF. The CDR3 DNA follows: TGTGCCAGCAGCTTAGGGGCGACGTCGAGGAGCGGGCGAGTTGGTACGCAGTATTTT. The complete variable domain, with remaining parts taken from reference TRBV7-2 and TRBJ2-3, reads GAGVSQSPSNKVTEKGKDVELRCDPISGHTALYWYRQSLGQGLEFLIYFQGNSAPDKSGLPSDRFSAERTGGSVSTLTIQRTQQEDSAVYLCASSLGATSRSGRVGTQYFGPGTRLTVL.

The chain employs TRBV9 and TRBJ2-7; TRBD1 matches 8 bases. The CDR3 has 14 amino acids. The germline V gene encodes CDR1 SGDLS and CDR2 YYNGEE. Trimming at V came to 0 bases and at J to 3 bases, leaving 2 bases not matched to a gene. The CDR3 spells CASSVGDRSYEQYF. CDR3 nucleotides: TGTGCCAGCAGCGTAGGGGACAGGAGCTACGAGCAGTACTTC.

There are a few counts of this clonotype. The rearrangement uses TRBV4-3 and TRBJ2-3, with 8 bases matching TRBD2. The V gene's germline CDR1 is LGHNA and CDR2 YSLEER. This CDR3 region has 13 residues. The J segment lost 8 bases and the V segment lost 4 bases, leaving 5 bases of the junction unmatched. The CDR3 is CASSPGTRSTQYF. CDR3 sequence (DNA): TGCGCCAGCAGCCCCGGGACTAGGAGTACGCAGTATTTT.

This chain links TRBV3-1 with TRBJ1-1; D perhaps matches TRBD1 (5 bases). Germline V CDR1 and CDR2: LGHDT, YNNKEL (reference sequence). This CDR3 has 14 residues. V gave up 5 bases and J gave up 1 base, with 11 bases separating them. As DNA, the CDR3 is TGTGCCAGCAGCTTGCGGGGACGGAACACTGAAGCTTTCTTT. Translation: CASSLRGRNTEAFF.